A selection of T cell receptor beta chains follows, all from one sample in a study of identical twins. TCRdb passed the 5' RACE reads through MiXCR, listing each CDR3 protein once. The table records 500,000 to 550,000 distinct CDR3 sequences, 20% to 25% of them present only once. These data were also filed under a second study, of yellow fever vaccine responses in identical twins.

Sequenced: CD4+ T cells sorted from blood. These receptors were taken from a woman between 18 and 30 years old in good health. Both conserved end residues are part of each CDR3. A D gene is named only where the DNA matches it firmly. Size is stated for part of the rows, as once, few or many counts, or as a class when the clone is expanded.

V	D	J	size	CDR3	DNA
TRBV6-5	.	TRBJ1-1	.	CASSYPSGREAFF	TGTGCCAGCAGTTACCCGTCCGGACGGGAGGCTTTCTTT
TRBV18	.	TRBJ2-3	.	CASSPLLARSADTQYF	TGTGCCAGCTCACCCCTACTAGCAAGGTCGGCAGATACGCAGTATTTT
TRBV10-3	.	TRBJ2-2	.	CAISERGGNTGELFF	TGTGCCATCAGTGAGAGAGGAGGGAACACCGGGGAGCTGTTTTTT
TRBV5-1	TRBD1	TRBJ2-7	.	CASSSKGTAYEQYF	TGCGCCAGCAGCTCTAAGGGGACAGCCTACGAGCAGTACTTC
TRBV20-1	.	TRBJ2-1	.	CSVVGRDYNEQFF	TGCAGTGTCGTGGGACGGGACTACAATGAGCAGTTCTTC
TRBV12-3/TRBV12-4	TRBD1	TRBJ1-3	.	CASKLQGISGNTIYF	TGTGCCAGCAAACTACAGGGGATCTCTGGAAACACCATATATTTT
TRBV14	.	TRBJ1-1	.	CASSPSRGENTEAFF	TGTGCCAGCAGCCCTTCAAGGGGTGAAAACACTGAAGCTTTCTTT
TRBV12-3/TRBV12-4	.	TRBJ2-7	.	CASSPHYLSSYEQYF	TGTGCCAGCAGCCCCCACTACCTTAGCTCCTACGAGCAGTACTTC
TRBV12-3/TRBV12-4	.	TRBJ2-2	few	CASSFSAANTGELFF	TGTGCCAGCAGTTTCAGTGCAGCGAACACCGGGGAGCTGTTTTTT
TRBV5-6	.	TRBJ2-1	.	CASSLLLSYNEQFF	TGTGCCAGCAGCTTACTACTCTCCTACAATGAGCAGTTCTTC
TRBV3-1	.	TRBJ1-2	.	CASSQDATPKGYGYTF	TGTGCCAGCAGCCAAGACGCGACACCCAAGGGCTATGGCTACACCTTC
TRBV29-1	TRBD1	TRBJ2-2	.	CSVLWDRGPGELFF	TGCAGCGTTCTTTGGGACAGGGGGCCAGGGGAGCTGTTTTTT
TRBV20-1	TRBD1	TRBJ1-1	few	CSAEDRGIPEAFF	TGCAGTGCAGAAGACAGGGGGATACCTGAAGCTTTCTTT
TRBV20-1	TRBD1	TRBJ2-3	few	CSATDRGGSDTQYF	TGCAGTGCCACCGACAGGGGCGGTTCAGATACGCAGTATTTT
TRBV10-3	.	TRBJ2-1	many	CAISAPFARGGSYNEQFF	TGTGCCATCAGTGCCCCTTTCGCACGGGGAGGTTCCTACAATGAGCAGTTCTTC
TRBV25-1	TRBD1	TRBJ2-7	.	CASSDVQGVAIEQYF	TGTGCCAGCAGTGACGTCCAGGGGGTAGCGATCGAGCAGTACTTC
TRBV5-1	.	TRBJ2-3	many	CASSLARGSTDTQYF	TGCGCCAGCAGCTTGGCTCGCGGGAGCACAGATACGCAGTATTTT